A selection of T cell receptor beta chains follows, all from one sample in a study of blood T cell repertoires in COVID-19. Measured with immunoSEQ multiplex PCR; TCRdb has only the in-frame clones, and not every one. Here the sample spans over 150,000 clones, 83% being singletons. The sample taken for sequencing was peripheral blood. The receptors were sampled from an older woman with COVID-19, enrolled during active disease. The CDR3 runs from the conserved cysteine through the conserved F or W. Part of the rows lack a size; the others show once, few, many or a class for expanded clones.

clone_size: .; v_call: TRBV5-1; cdr3_aa: CASSWGDRAKGYTF
clone_size: .; v_call: TRBV4-1; cdr3_aa: CASSQPGFGTDTQYF
clone_size: .; v_call: TRBV18; cdr3_aa: CASSLDRDYGYTF
clone_size: .; v_call: TRBV28; cdr3_aa: CASTNRGRGWQPQHF
clone_size: .; v_call: TRBV27; cdr3_aa: CASSLGGTGWEKLFF
clone_size: .; v_call: TRBV6-1; cdr3_aa: CASSDYGVSTDTQYF
clone_size: .; v_call: TRBV21-1; cdr3_aa: CASSLQGFSNEKLFF
clone_size: .; v_call: TRBV11-2; cdr3_aa: CASNLWGTGGGYTF
clone_size: .; v_call: TRBV19; cdr3_aa: CASSIGYANTEAFF
clone_size: .; v_call: TRBV14; cdr3_aa: CASSRPGERAEAFF
clone_size: .; v_call: TRBV9; cdr3_aa: CASSRGRALFF
clone_size: .; v_call: TRBV7-9; cdr3_aa: CASSLEGQPQHF
clone_size: .; v_call: TRBV7-9; cdr3_aa: CASSSGQVLYQETQYF
clone_size: once; v_call: TRBV4-1; cdr3_aa: CASSQWDYSYEQYF
clone_size: .; v_call: TRBV5-8; cdr3_aa: CASSLNLGGEAFF
clone_size: .; v_call: TRBV27; cdr3_aa: CASNSIHGTTSYTF
clone_size: many; v_call: TRBV29-1; cdr3_aa: CSVEEGRTEAFF
clone_size: .; v_call: TRBV7-8; cdr3_aa: CASSPFGSGYTF
clone_size: .; v_call: TRBV18; cdr3_aa: CASSPQGQINQPQHF
clone_size: .; v_call: TRBV19; cdr3_aa: CASSIAFVGGNTEAFF
clone_size: once; v_call: TRBV7-8; cdr3_aa: CASSLQGDNYGYTF
clone_size: .; v_call: TRBV6-1; cdr3_aa: CASSESGTGGPEAFF
clone_size: .; v_call: TRBV5-1; cdr3_aa: CASSLGRLRVTDTQYF
clone_size: few; v_call: TRBV19; cdr3_aa: CASSRGQGWGTGELFF
clone_size: .; v_call: TRBV11-2; cdr3_aa: CASSASTGNYGYTF
clone_size: once; v_call: TRBV11-3; cdr3_aa: CASSLTGPMNTEAFF
clone_size: .; v_call: TRBV14; cdr3_aa: CASSRGDSPLHF
clone_size: .; v_call: TRBV27; cdr3_aa: CASSHQPRLAGLSDTQYF
clone_size: .; v_call: TRBV18; cdr3_aa: CASSVNRVGKETQYF